A selection of T cell receptor beta chains follows, all from one sample in a study of OX40 agonist ivuxolimab in advanced cancers. Sequenced by immunoSEQ multiplex PCR; TCRdb stores in-frame clones only, minus some. Here the sample spans about 39,000 clones, 80% to 95% being singletons. Here the sequenced sample was CD4+ or CD8+ T cells sorted from blood, taken in a trial of the OX40 agonist ivuxolimab. These receptors were taken from an adult with an advanced solid tumor such as melanoma, head and neck, liver or kidney cancer. CDR3s include the opening cysteine and the closing phenylalanine or tryptophan. Each record gives: V gene, CDR3 length, clone size, D gene, J gene, CDR3 DNA, CDR3 protein. D genes are given only for firm matches. Expanded clones get a size class; other rows say once, few or many, or leave the size out.

v_gene: TRBV27
len: 12
abundance: .
d_gene: .
j_gene: TRBJ2-4
CDR3nt: TGTGCCAGCAGAGGGACCAAAAACATTCAGTACTTC
CDR3aa: CASRGTKNIQYF

v_gene: TRBV27
len: 15
abundance: .
d_gene: .
j_gene: TRBJ2-1
CDR3nt: TGTGCCAGCAGTTTAGCCGGCGGCTCCTACAATGAGCAGTTCTTC
CDR3aa: CASSLAGGSYNEQFF

v_gene: TRBV5-5
len: 12
abundance: .
d_gene: .
j_gene: TRBJ2-1
CDR3nt: TGTGCCAGCAGCTTTTCAGGGGATGAGCAGTTCTTC
CDR3aa: CASSFSGDEQFF

v_gene: TRBV5-4
len: 15
abundance: .
d_gene: TRBD2
j_gene: TRBJ2-1
CDR3nt: TGTGCCAGCAGCCCGGGACTAGCGGGATTGAATGAGCAGTTCTTC
CDR3aa: CASSPGLAGLNEQFF

v_gene: TRBV6-5
len: 15
abundance: .
d_gene: .
j_gene: TRBJ1-4
CDR3nt: TGTGCCAGCAGTACGACACATACCTATAATGAAAAACTGTTTTTT
CDR3aa: CASSTTHTYNEKLFF

v_gene: TRBV27
len: 15
abundance: .
d_gene: TRBD1
j_gene: TRBJ2-7
CDR3nt: TGTGCCAGCAGTTTGGCCGGGACAGGCACCTACGAGCAGTACTTC
CDR3aa: CASSLAGTGTYEQYF

v_gene: TRBV18
len: 12
abundance: .
d_gene: .
j_gene: TRBJ2-3
CDR3nt: TGTGCCAGCTCAATGGCGACAGATACGCAGTATTTT
CDR3aa: CASSMATDTQYF

v_gene: TRBV28
len: 15
abundance: .
d_gene: TRBD1
j_gene: TRBJ1-5
CDR3nt: TGTGCCAGCAGTTTTGTGGACAGGGGGTTTCAGCCCCAGCATTTT
CDR3aa: CASSFVDRGFQPQHF

v_gene: TRBV5-1
len: 16
abundance: .
d_gene: TRBD2
j_gene: TRBJ2-1
CDR3nt: TGCGCCAGCAGCTCCGGGACTAGCGGCCTCTACAATGAGCAGTTCTTC
CDR3aa: CASSSGTSGLYNEQFF

v_gene: TRBV28
len: 13
abundance: .
d_gene: .
j_gene: TRBJ2-7
CDR3nt: TGTGCCAGCAGGCCTCAGGGTCCCTACGAGCAGTACTTC
CDR3aa: CASRPQGPYEQYF

v_gene: TRBV28
len: 14
abundance: .
d_gene: .
j_gene: TRBJ2-7
CDR3nt: TGTGCCAGCAGTTACAGGGAGGGATTCGCCGAGCAGTACTTC
CDR3aa: CASSYREGFAEQYF

v_gene: TRBV29-1
len: 11
abundance: .
d_gene: .
j_gene: TRBJ2-1
CDR3nt: TGCAGCGCCTGGGATGGTCCGATCTTGTTCTTC
CDR3aa: CSAWDGPILFF

v_gene: TRBV7-6
len: 16
abundance: .
d_gene: .
j_gene: TRBJ2-3
CDR3nt: TGTGCCAGCAGCTTAGCGTGGGAGGTGGAGACAGATACGCAGTATTTT
CDR3aa: CASSLAWEVETDTQYF

v_gene: TRBV9
len: 18
abundance: .
d_gene: .
j_gene: TRBJ1-1
CDR3nt: TGTGCCAGCAGCGTAGGGGGAGGGGCCCATTGGGGTAACACTGAAGCTTTCTTT
CDR3aa: CASSVGGGAHWGNTEAFF

v_gene: TRBV6-5
len: 14
abundance: .
d_gene: .
j_gene: TRBJ2-7
CDR3nt: TGTGCCAGCAGTTACAGCGGCAGCTCCTACGAGCAGTACTTC
CDR3aa: CASSYSGSSYEQYF

v_gene: TRBV27
len: 14
abundance: few
d_gene: .
j_gene: TRBJ1-5
CDR3nt: TGTGCCAGCAGTTTGGGGCAGCTCAATCAGCCCCAGCATTTT
CDR3aa: CASSLGQLNQPQHF

v_gene: TRBV6-6
len: 13
abundance: .
d_gene: .
j_gene: TRBJ2-7
CDR3nt: TGTGCCAGCAGTTACTCGGAGTACTACGAGCAGTACTTC
CDR3aa: CASSYSEYYEQYF

v_gene: TRBV19
len: 14
abundance: .
d_gene: .
j_gene: TRBJ1-4
CDR3nt: TGTGCCAGTAGTATAGATTGGTCGGCAGAAAAACTGTTTTTT
CDR3aa: CASSIDWSAEKLFF

v_gene: TRBV30
len: 13
abundance: .
d_gene: .
j_gene: TRBJ2-3
CDR3nt: TGTGCCTGGAGTGTACAGAGGGCAGATACGCAGTATTTT
CDR3aa: CAWSVQRADTQYF

v_gene: TRBV4-1
len: 15
abundance: .
d_gene: .
j_gene: TRBJ2-1
CDR3nt: TGCGCCAGCAGCCTTGGTATGGACAACTACAATGAGCAGTTCTTC
CDR3aa: CASSLGMDNYNEQFF

v_gene: TRBV6-5
len: 13
abundance: once
d_gene: .
j_gene: TRBJ2-7
CDR3nt: TGTGCCAGCAGTCTCTCCGGGCCTTACGAGCAGTACTTC
CDR3aa: CASSLSGPYEQYF

v_gene: TRBV9
len: 14
abundance: .
d_gene: .
j_gene: TRBJ2-1
CDR3nt: TGTGCCAGCAGCGAGACAGGTAGTTACAATGAGCAGTTCTTC
CDR3aa: CASSETGSYNEQFF

v_gene: TRBV20-1
len: 11
abundance: once
d_gene: .
j_gene: TRBJ2-7
CDR3nt: TGCAGTGCTAACCGGCCGGCCGAGCAGTACTTC
CDR3aa: CSANRPAEQYF